This section outlines one T cell receptor beta chain sequence together with its context. Its antigen is as yet unknown. The germline gives CDR1 MNHNY, CDR2 SVGAGI (reference sequence). V trimming: 6 bases; J trimming: 2 bases; junction bases outside the gene matches: 9. This CDR3 comprises 16 residues. This specimen belongs to a study of post-analysis software for immune sequencing data. Study as a whole: Relapsing-remitting, secondary progressive and progressive-relapsing multiple sclerosis were all included among the disease courses.

The TCR beta cDNA libraries contained unique molecular identifiers. When roughly 1 to 10 million T cells were used, they gave some 520,000 cDNA molecules. TCRdb re-derived calls from the PCR reads in MiXCR, one entry per CDR3 protein. This sample yields hundreds of thousands of distinct CDR3 sequences, of which less than 40% are seen a single time; over 10% belongs to the top ten. Study results and limitations: The five TRBV segments detected at higher frequency in patients than in controls included TRBV5-6, TRBV5-1 and TRBV20-1. Samples made in the same batch grouped tightly together by F measure. Multiple sclerosis patients showed significantly lower normalized Chao1 diversity than controls did.

Material: blood. The rearrangement links TRBV6-6 to TRBJ1-4; 7 nucleotides match TRBD1. This sequence originates from a girl under 18 with multiple sclerosis. The CDR3 loop is CASSQHHRGTNEKLFF. The CDR3 nucleotides are TGTGCCAGCAGCCAACATCACAGGGGCACTAATGAAAAACTGTTTTTT.